Here is one T cell receptor beta chain with its context. Its antigen target is currently unknown. Per-nucleotide qualities are absent, and no much larger clonotype sits a single base away. The meaning of the sample's treatment or condition label: roughly ten-day PBMC culture with coronavirus spike peptide pools or control peptides (ViraFEST assay). To expand antigen-specific T cells with peptide pools and then pick out the expanded clonotypes through TCR sequencing, the study relied on the ViraFEST assay. The absence of prior SARS-CoV-2 infection in healthy vaccine recipients was confirmed by negative nucleocapsid antibody tests before and after vaccination. PBMCs were cultured at two million per well in IMDM supplemented with 5% human AB serum and 9 to 10 IU/ml IL-2, with roughly 10 ug/ml peptide pools added. On days 3 and 7, half of the culture medium was replaced with fresh IL-2-containing medium. Once the cells had been in culture for over nine days, the EasySep CD4+ T cell isolation kit was used to isolate CD4+ T cells by negative selection. Ficoll-Paque Plus gradient centrifugation was used to isolate PBMCs from whole blood, and the isolated PBMCs were then either used fresh or cryopreserved at -140C. Each culture condition was generally run in triplicate wells.

The source of the sample is a study of vaccination and CD4 T cells after COVID-19 (dated by TCRdb to between 2022 and 2023). Notes on the research overall: The convalescent cohort included six males and four females, with two Hispanic individuals, seven Caucasians, two Asians and one multiracial person. The spike-specific CD4+ TCR repertoire was compared before and after mRNA vaccination in ten to eleven COVID-19 convalescent patients and a few infection-naive healthy vaccine recipients. Participants received two doses of either the Pfizer-BioNTech BNT162b2 vaccine (n=8) or the Moderna mRNA-1273 vaccine (n=2). Culture stimuli were overlapping spike peptide pools from SARS-CoV-2 and from the common cold coronaviruses HCoV-NL63, HCoV-OC43 and HCoV-229E. Post-COVID blood samples were collected from convalescent patients a median of around 100 days after diagnosis, with a range of about 35 to 161 days. In control cultures, a CEFX viral epitope pool was used as positive control, an HIV-1 Nef peptide pool was used as negative control, or no peptide was added. The time from the second vaccine dose to post-vaccine blood sampling had a median of roughly 70 days and ranged from about 14 to 241 days.

Broad study findings and their caveats: Of the vaccine-specific clones in convalescent patients, 304 of 307, or nearly all, reacted only to SARS-CoV-2 spike and did not cross-react with common cold coronaviruses. The median number of SARS-CoV-2-reactive clonotypes rose from around 22 after infection to some 40 after vaccination, but the change was not significant. Only a relatively small number of convalescent patients were included in the study, and early timepoints following natural infection were not analyzed. Among the post-vaccine SARS-CoV-2-reactive clones in convalescent patients, a median around 85% showed up only after vaccination, which suggests vaccine-specific priming.

The library was produced with PCR. DNA from cultured CD4+ T cells underwent TCR sequencing with the Oncomine TCR Beta short-read assay at the Johns Hopkins FTIC core. The QIAamp micro DNA kit was used to extract genomic DNA from the cultured CD4+ T cells. Oncomine TCR Beta libraries from cultured CD4+ T cells were pooled using unique dual indexes and sequenced on an Illumina iSeq 100. As for how the authors treated the data: Non-productive sequences were filtered out, and CDR3s that did not start with C, did not end with F or W, or were shorter than 7 amino acids were discarded. Antigen-specific clonotypes were identified using the MANAFEST web application through comparison of peptide-stimulated wells with reference and other culture wells. For a clone to be called positive, the clone needed an FDR below 0.05, an odds ratio above 5, and a productive frequency above 0.1% in at least two of three replicate wells. Cross-reactive clonotypes were defined as significantly expanded in both SARS-CoV-2 spike wells and at least one common cold coronavirus spike condition. CDR3 homology was assessed with Levenshtein distances (stringdist) and unrooted phylogenetic trees (ape) in R version 3.6.1. TCRdb applied fastp at Q25 and MiXCR to the public reads, then kept only in-frame beta chains. Merged by CDR3 protein, the rows form single entries marked with the most common genes and DNA. The V and J calls come from TCRdb's annotation, not from the publication. The sample profile shows about 19,000 distinct CDR3 sequences; about three quarters of them were found once. Roughly 15% of the sample is held by the ten biggest clonotypes.

Taken from the germline V gene (reference sequence), the CDR1 and CDR2 loops are DFQATT and SNEGSKA. Measured from the cysteine to the phenylalanine, the CDR3 is 16 residues long. The CDR3 DNA has 48 bases and is translated from base 1. V gives up 4 bases and J gives up 1 base, and the segment between their germline ends measures 17 bases. The chain uses TRBV20-1 and TRBJ1-5; no D gene is confidently identified. The source is a human donor who received a COVID-19 vaccine. The sequencing here drew on CD4+ T cells from blood, cultured in vitro, taken after SARS-CoV-2 vaccination. The nucleotides read TGCAGTGCTAAGACGGCAGGTCGGTTGAGCAATCAGCCCCAGCATTTT. It is translated as CSAKTAGRLSNQPQHF.